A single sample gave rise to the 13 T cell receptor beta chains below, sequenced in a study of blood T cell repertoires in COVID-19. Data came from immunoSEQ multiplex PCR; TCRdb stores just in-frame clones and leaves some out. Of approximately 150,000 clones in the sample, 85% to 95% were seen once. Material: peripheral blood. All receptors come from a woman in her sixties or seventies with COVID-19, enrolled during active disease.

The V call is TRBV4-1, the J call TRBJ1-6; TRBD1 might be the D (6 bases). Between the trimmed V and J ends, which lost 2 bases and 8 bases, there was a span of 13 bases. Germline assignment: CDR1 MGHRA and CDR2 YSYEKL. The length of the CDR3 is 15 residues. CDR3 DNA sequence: TGCGCCAGCAGCCAAAACCGGGACAAATATTCACCCCTCCACTTT. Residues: CASSQNRDKYSPLHF.

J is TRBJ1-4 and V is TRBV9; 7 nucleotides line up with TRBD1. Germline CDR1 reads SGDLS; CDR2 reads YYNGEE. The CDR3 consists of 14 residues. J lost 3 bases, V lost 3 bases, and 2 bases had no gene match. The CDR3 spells CASSAGQPNEKLFF. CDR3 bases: TGTGCCAGCAGCGCGGGACAGCCTAATGAAAAACTGTTTTTT.

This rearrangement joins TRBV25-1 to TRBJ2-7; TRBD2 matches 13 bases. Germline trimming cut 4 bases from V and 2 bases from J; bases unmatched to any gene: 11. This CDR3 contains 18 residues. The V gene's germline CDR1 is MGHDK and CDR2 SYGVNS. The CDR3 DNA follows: TGTGCCAGCAGTGGCTTCAAAGGGACTAGCGGGGTCACCTACGAGCAGTACTTC. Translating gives CASSGFKGTSGVTYEQYF.

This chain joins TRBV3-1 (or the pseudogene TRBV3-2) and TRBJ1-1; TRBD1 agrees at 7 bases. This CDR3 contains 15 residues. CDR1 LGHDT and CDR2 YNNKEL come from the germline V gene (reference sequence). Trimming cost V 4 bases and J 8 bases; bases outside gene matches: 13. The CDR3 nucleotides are TGTGCCAGCAGCCCCTCTAAGGGGGCGATAGTAGAAGCTTTCTTT. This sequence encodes CASSPSKGAIVEAFF.

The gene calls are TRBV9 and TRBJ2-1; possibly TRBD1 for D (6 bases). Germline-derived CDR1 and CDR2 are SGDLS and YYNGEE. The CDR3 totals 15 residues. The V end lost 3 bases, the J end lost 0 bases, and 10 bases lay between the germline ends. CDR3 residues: CASSETGSSYNEQFF. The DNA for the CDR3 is TGTGCCAGCAGCGAAACAGGGAGCTCCTACAATGAGCAGTTCTTC. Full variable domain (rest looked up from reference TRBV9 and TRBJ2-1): DSGVTQTPKHLITATGQRVTLRCSPRSGDLSVYWYQQSLDQGLQFLIQYYNGEERAKGNILERFSAQQFPDLHSELNLSSLELGDSALYFCASSETGSSYNEQFFGPGTRLTVL.

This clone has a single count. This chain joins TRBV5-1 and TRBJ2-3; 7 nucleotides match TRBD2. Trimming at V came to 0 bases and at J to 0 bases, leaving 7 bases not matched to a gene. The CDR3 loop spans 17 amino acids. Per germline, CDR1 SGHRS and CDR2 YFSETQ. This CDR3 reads CASSLEGRGLSTDTQYF. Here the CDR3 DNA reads TGCGCCAGCAGCTTGGAAGGGAGGGGCCTTAGCACAGATACGCAGTATTTT. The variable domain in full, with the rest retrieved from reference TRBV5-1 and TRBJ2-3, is KAGVTQTPRYLIKTRGQQVTLSCSPISGHRSVSWYQQTPGQGLQFLFEYFSETQRNKGNFPGRFSGRQFSNSRSEMNVSTLELGDSALYLCASSLEGRGLSTDTQYFGPGTRLTVL.

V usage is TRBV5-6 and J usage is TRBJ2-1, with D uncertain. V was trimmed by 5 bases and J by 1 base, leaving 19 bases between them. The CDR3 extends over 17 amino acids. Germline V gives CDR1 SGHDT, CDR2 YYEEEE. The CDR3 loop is CASSSTSRGRSYNEQFF. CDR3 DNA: TGTGCCAGCAGTAGCACGAGTCGAGGCCGTTCCTACAATGAGCAGTTCTTC.

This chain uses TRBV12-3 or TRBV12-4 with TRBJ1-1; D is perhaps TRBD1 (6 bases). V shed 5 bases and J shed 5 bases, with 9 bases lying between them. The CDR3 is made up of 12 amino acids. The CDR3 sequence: CASSPTGTEAFF. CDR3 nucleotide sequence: TGTGCCAGCAGTCCAACAGGGACTGAAGCTTTCTTT.

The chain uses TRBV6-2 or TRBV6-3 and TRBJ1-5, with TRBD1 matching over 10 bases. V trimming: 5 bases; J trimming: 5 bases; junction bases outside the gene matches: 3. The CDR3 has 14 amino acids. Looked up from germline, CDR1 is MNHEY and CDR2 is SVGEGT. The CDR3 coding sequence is TGTGCCAGCAGTACGACAGGGGGCGATCAGCCCCAGCATTTT. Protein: CASSTTGGDQPQHF.

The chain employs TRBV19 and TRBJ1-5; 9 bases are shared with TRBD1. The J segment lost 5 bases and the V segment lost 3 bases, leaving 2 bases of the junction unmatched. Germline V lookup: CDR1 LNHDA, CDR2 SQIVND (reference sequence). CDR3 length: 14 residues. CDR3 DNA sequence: TGTGCCAGTAGTATTTGGACAGGGGATCAGCCCCAGCATTTT. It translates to CASSIWTGDQPQHF. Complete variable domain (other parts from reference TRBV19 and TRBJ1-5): DGGITQSPKYLFRKEGQNVTLSCEQNLNHDAMYWYRQDPGQGLRLIYYSQIVNDFQKGDIAEGYSVSREKKESFPLTVTSAQKNPTAFYLCASSIWTGDQPQHFGDGTRLSIL.

The chain's CDR3 is CASSYIDRQPGNTIYF. The DNA of the CDR3 is TGTGCCAGCAGTTACATCGACCGACAGCCTGGAAACACCATATATTTT. The gene calls are TRBV6-6 and TRBJ1-3, with D possibly TRBD1 on 5 matching bases. With 2 bases removed from V and 2 bases from J, the gap between germline ends came to 13 bases. The CDR3 loop spans 16 amino acids. CDR1 MNHNY and CDR2 SVGAGI come from the germline V gene (reference sequence).

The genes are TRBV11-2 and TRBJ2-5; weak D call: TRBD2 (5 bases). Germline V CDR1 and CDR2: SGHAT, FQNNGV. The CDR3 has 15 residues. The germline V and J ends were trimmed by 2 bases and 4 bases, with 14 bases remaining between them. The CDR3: CASSLRYSGGETQYF. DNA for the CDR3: TGTGCCAGCAGCTTACGTTACAGCGGAGGAGAGACCCAGTACTTC.

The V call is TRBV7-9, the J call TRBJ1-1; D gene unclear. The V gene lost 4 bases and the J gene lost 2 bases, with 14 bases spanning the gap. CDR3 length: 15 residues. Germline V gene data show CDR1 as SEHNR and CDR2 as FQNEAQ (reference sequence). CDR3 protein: CASSSKYSGNTEAFF. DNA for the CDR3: TGTGCCAGCAGCTCCAAATATTCGGGAAACACTGAAGCTTTCTTT.